The entry below gives a single T cell receptor beta chain sequence along with its context. Its antigen is as yet unknown. V lost 4 bases, J lost 4 bases, and 6 bases stayed unmatched. Germline values: CDR1 MNHEY, CDR2 SMNVEV (reference sequence). There are 14 residues in the CDR3. This entry is derived from a study of T cell responses to AZD1222 COVID-19 vaccine. Repertoires were generated with immunoSEQ multiplex PCR, while TCRdb's copy carries only in-frame clones and drops some. The sample consists of about 130,000 clones, 88% of them appearing once. Study-level points and caveats: Donor demographics were predominantly white British with a female majority; clonal diversity may be underestimated. All repertoire sampling was performed exclusively after the peak T cell response.

Sample: peripheral blood, taken on day 0 of AZD1222 vaccination. This chain links TRBV27 with TRBJ1-1; TRBD1 matches 7 bases. The clonotype comes from an adult in good health. This chain's CDR3 is CASSSPGGRTEAFF. Here the CDR3 DNA reads TGTGCCAGCAGTTCCCCAGGGGGTCGCACTGAAGCTTTCTTT.